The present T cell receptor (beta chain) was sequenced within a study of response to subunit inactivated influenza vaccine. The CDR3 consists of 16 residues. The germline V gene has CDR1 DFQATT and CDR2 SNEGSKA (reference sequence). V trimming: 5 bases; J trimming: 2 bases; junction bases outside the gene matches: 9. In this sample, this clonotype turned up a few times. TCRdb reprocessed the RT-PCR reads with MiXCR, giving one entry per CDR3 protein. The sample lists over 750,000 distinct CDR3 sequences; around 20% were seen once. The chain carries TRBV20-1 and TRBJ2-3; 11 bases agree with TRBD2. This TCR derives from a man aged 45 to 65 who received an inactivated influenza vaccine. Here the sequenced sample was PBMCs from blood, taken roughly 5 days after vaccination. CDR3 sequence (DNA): TGCAGTGCTTCCGGGACTAGCGGAACTAACACAGATACGCAGTATTTT. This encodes CSASGTSGTNTDTQYF.